This TCR beta chain is from a study of PD-1 blockade in classical Hodgkin lymphoma. Time point: newly diagnosed, previously untreated cHL patient sample. Magnetic negative selection, applied to thawed PBMCs, was used to isolate the CD8+ T cells. Libraries were prepared by immunoSEQ multiplex PCR; TCRdb keeps only in-frame clonotypes and omits some of them. The sample holds 13,000 to 15,000 clones, approximately 91% seen once. Regarding the study as a whole: Newly diagnosed patients were reported to start with lower TCR diversity than healthy donors.

Concerning this clone itself: Its antigen is still unknown.

This CDR3 has 14 amino acids. V was shortened by 6 bases and J by 5 bases, with 16 bases between the two germline ends. Germline loops: CDR1 MNHNS, CDR2 SASEGT. What was sequenced was CD8+ T cells from blood. The chain combines TRBV6-1 with TRBJ2-5, with D tentatively TRBD2 (5 bases). The receptor comes from a human donor with classical Hodgkin lymphoma. The CDR3 loop is CASSERSGWETQYF. In DNA, the CDR3 is TGTGCCAGCAGCGAGCGGTCCGGGTGGGAGACCCAGTACTTC.